The following is a T cell receptor beta chain sequence with its context. The time point is: pre-sensitization, week 0. The treatment is: therapeutic diphenylcyclopropenone sensitization with weekly scalp DPC. These data are taken from a study of human T cells and chemical hapten exposure. Study-wide background: During the approximately 25-week study period, patients had diphenylcyclopropenone applied to the scalp every week.

TCRdb recomputed calls from the RACE reads with MiXCR, one row per CDR3 protein. The repertoire holds tens of thousands of distinct CDR3 sequences, with about 15% as singletons. The TCR originated in a woman aged 45-65 years with alopecia areata. Some clones in this sample may be carry-over from other donors' samples. The source was whole blood, collected in connection with sensitization to the hapten diphenylcyclopropenone (DPC).

CDR3 DNA: TGTGCCAGCAGCTTACCAATCAGGGGCAATGAGCAGTTCTTC. Protein product: CASSLPIRGNEQFF. This sequence joins TRBV7-9 and TRBJ2-1; possibly TRBD1 for D (6 bases). CDR1 is SEHNR, CDR2 FQNEAQ, per germline (reference sequence). This CDR3 region has 14 residues. With 2 bases removed from V and 6 bases from J, the gap between germline ends came to 11 bases.